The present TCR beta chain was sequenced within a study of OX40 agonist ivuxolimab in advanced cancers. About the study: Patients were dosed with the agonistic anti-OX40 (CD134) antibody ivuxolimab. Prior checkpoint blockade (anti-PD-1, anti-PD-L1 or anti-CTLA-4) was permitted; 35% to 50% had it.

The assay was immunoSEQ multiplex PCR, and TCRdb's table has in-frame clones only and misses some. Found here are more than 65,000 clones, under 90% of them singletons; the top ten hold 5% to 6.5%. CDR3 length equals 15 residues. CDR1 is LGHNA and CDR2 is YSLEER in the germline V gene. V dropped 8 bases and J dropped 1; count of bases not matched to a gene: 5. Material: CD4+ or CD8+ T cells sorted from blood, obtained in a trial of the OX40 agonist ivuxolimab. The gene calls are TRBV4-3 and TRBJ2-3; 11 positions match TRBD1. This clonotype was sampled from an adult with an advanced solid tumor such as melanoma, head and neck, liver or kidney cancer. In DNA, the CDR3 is TGCGCCAGCTCCTGGACAGGGGGCGGCACAGATACGCAGTATTTT. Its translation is CASSWTGGGTDTQYF.